These 8 T cell receptor beta chains share one sample of origin, sequenced in a study of T cells in Graves' hyperthyroidism and ophthalmopathy. From RNA transcripts, TCR beta CDR3 regions were amplified. The HTBI primer set served for first-round RT-PCR of the TCR CDR3. One entry per CDR3 protein results from TCRdb running MiXCR on the multiplex PCR reads. Of more than 450,000 distinct CDR3 sequences listed, about 20% are singletons. The specimen was blood. These receptors were taken from a man aged 40-50 years with Graves' ophthalmopathy.

This clonotype was detected many times. One base separates it from a far larger clone, so it is likely a read error. The J gene is TRBJ2-3, the V gene TRBV18, with unresolved D. V dropped 0 bases and J dropped 2 bases, with 3 bases sitting between them. Germline V CDR1 and CDR2: KGHSH, LQKENI. This CDR3 has 13 amino acids. The CDR3 protein is CASSPPITDTQYF. As DNA, the CDR3 is TGTGCCAGCTCACCACCTATCACAGATACGCAGTATTTT.

This clonotype was recorded at least ten times. V gene TRBV2 combines with J gene TRBJ2-1; 8 nucleotides align to TRBD2. CDR1 is SNHLY and CDR2 is FYNNEI in the germline V gene. V gave up 8 bases and J gave up 4 bases; unmatched junction bases: 10. CDR3 length: 15 amino acids. The CDR3 loop is CASPGVQREYNEQFF. The CDR3 nucleotides are TGTGCCAGCCCAGGTGTCCAGCGGGAGTACAATGAGCAGTTCTTC.

This clonotype has a handful of counts. The rearrangement uses TRBV5-1 and TRBJ1-1; no definite D call. In germline, CDR1 is SGHRS, CDR2 YFSETQ. This CDR3 region has 14 residues. V shed 0 bases and J shed 6 bases, with 12 bases lying between them. The CDR3 spells CASSLALGTPEAFF. CDR3 sequence (DNA): TGCGCCAGCAGCTTGGCCTTGGGTACCCCTGAAGCTTTCTTT. Variable domain in full (rest from reference TRBV5-1 and TRBJ1-1): KAGVTQTPRYLIKTRGQQVTLSCSPISGHRSVSWYQQTPGQGLQFLFEYFSETQRNKGNFPGRFSGRQFSNSRSEMNVSTLELGDSALYLCASSLALGTPEAFFGQGTRLTVV.

This clonotype was detected many times. The chain is built from TRBV2 and TRBJ2-7; 7 positions match TRBD1. Germline V CDR1 and CDR2: SNHLY, FYNNEI. J gave up 3 bases and V 7 bases, and 12 bases lay outside the gene matches. The CDR3 is made up of 15 amino acids. The chain's CDR3 is CASTPDGGQSYEQYF. CDR3 in DNA: TGTGCCAGCACTCCCGATGGGGGACAGAGCTACGAGCAGTACTTC.

This clonotype has a handful of counts. The chain links TRBV29-1 to TRBJ2-3; tentative D call: TRBD1 (6 bases). Germline values: CDR1 SQVTM, CDR2 ANQGSEA. This CDR3 has 15 residues. V lost 0 bases and J lost 0, with 10 bases in between. The CDR3 sequence is CSVEDVGGSTDTQYF. The CDR3 region has the DNA TGCAGCGTTGAAGATGTAGGGGGTAGCACAGATACGCAGTATTTT.

This clonotype was seen ten or more times. The chain links TRBV6-1 to TRBJ2-7, with 7 bases matching TRBD1. Germline assignment: CDR1 MNHNS and CDR2 SASEGT. J gave up 2 bases and V 8 bases, and 3 bases lay outside the gene matches. This CDR3 contains 12 residues. Here the CDR3 DNA reads TGTGCCAGCTCGGGACAGACCTACGAGCAGTACTTC. Residues: CASSGQTYEQYF.

This chain uses TRBV20-1 with TRBJ1-3; no reliable D call. Germline V CDR1 and CDR2: DFQATT, SNEGSKA (reference sequence). V shed 5 bases and J shed 0 bases, with 2 bases lying between them. This CDR3 region has 11 residues. In nucleotides, the CDR3 is TGCAGTGCTCCCTCTGGAAACACCATATATTTT. Translation gives CSAPSGNTIYF.

This clonotype was counted ten times or more. The chain combines TRBV3-1 with TRBJ2-3; TRBD2 aligns across 7 bases. Germline trimming cut 7 bases from V and 6 bases from J; bases unmatched to any gene: 19. CDR3 size: 17 residues. CDR1 is LGHDT, CDR2 YNNKEL, per germline (reference sequence). CDR3 sequence (DNA): TGTGCCAGCAACTCACTCGAGGGCGGGGGACTCCTCGATACGCAGTATTTT. Translating it yields CASNSLEGGGLLDTQYF.